This T cell receptor (beta chain) was identified in a study of control samples from healthy donors and cancer patients. The method was immunoSEQ multiplex PCR; TCRdb's version includes in-frame clones alone and lacks a portion of them. The repertoire holds about 70,000 clones, with about 89% as singletons. The sequence was obtained from a woman in her fifties or sixties with head and neck cancer. Material for sequencing was PBMCs.

The DNA for the CDR3 is TGTGCCAGCAGCTTAGCCCCGACAGGGTACAATGAGCAGTTCTTC. This translates into CASSLAPTGYNEQFF. The chain recombines TRBV7-6 with TRBJ2-1; 7 nucleotides align to TRBD1. This CDR3 spans 15 amino acids. Germline V gives CDR1 SGHVS, CDR2 FNYEAQ. V dropped 0 bases and J dropped 4; count of bases not matched to a gene: 3.